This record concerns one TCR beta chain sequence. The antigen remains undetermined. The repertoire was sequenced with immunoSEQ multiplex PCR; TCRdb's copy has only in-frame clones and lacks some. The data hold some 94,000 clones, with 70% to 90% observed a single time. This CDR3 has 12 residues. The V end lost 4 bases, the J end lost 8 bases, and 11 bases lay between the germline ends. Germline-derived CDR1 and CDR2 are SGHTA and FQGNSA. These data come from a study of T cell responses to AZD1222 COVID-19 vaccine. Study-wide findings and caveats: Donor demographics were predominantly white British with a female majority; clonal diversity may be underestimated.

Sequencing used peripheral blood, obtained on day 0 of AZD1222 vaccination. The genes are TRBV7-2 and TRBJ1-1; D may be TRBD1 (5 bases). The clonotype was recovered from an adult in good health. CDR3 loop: CASSWGLVEAFF. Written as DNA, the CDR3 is TGTGCCAGCAGCTGGGGACTGGTGGAAGCTTTCTTT. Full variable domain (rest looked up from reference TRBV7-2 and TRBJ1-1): GAGVSQSPSNKVTEKGKDVELRCDPISGHTALYWYRQSLGQGLEFLIYFQGNSAPDKSGLPSDRFSAERTGGSVSTLTIQRTQQEDSAVYLCASSWGLVEAFFGQGTRLTVV.